This T cell receptor beta chain was retrieved from a study of response to subunit inactivated influenza vaccine. TCRdb reprocessed the RT-PCR reads with MiXCR, giving one entry per CDR3 protein. Of about 180,000 distinct CDR3 sequences listed, about 9% are singletons. The CDR3 spans 16 residues. V lost 4 bases to trimming and J lost 0 bases; unmatched junction nucleotides: 5. Germline CDR1 SGHDT, CDR2 YYEEEE. The starting material was non-naive T cells sorted from PBMCs, obtained on the day of vaccination. The chain joins TRBV5-6 to TRBJ2-3; TRBD2 aligns across 10 bases. The sequence was obtained from a man aged 50 to 60 who received an inactivated influenza vaccine. CDR3 residues: CASSHRLAGSTDTQYF. The DNA for the CDR3 is TGTGCCAGCAGCCACCGACTAGCGGGTAGCACAGATACGCAGTATTTT.